This entry features one TCR beta chain sequence. The data are from a study of blood T cell repertoires in COVID-19. Study details: COVID-19 samples collected from the United States, Italy and Spain covered acute and convalescent phases. T cells, B-cell-depleted T cells, or PBMCs provided the cDNA or gDNA that served as material.

In the original workflow: Reference gene primer amplification gave nucleated cell count estimates. The assay was immunoSEQ multiplex PCR, and TCRdb's table has in-frame clones only and misses some. That table is the source of V, J and clone size, and D and trimming were worked out from the DNA. The data show roughly 72,000 clones, 90% seen once. The germline V and J ends were trimmed by 7 bases and 9 bases, with 25 bases remaining between them. The CDR3 covers 16 residues. Germline loops: CDR1 MNHEY, CDR2 SMNVEV (reference sequence). The chain couples TRBV27 to TRBJ2-1; D might be TRBD1 (5 bases). This sequence originates from a human donor in a cohort sampled during active COVID-19. Sequencing was done on a sample of peripheral blood. DNA of the CDR3: TGTGCCAGCAAAAGAGGCTCAGGGTCGGGTATGAGTGAGCAGTTCTTC. Its protein is CASKRGSGSGMSEQFF.